The entry below gives a single T cell receptor beta chain sequence along with its context. Antigen unknown. The CDR3 is 14 residues long. With 5 bases clipped from V and 6 bases from J, the junction kept 6 bases outside the gene matches. Germline V lookup: CDR1 SGHAT, CDR2 FQNNGV. The entry originates in a study of T-cell memory formation after mild COVID-19. Study as a whole: Clusters of TCRs were largely donor specific. General study findings and limits: CD4/CD8 balance characterized clones contracting day 15 to 85, and CD4+ skew characterized later expanders. Memory from before infection featured some responding clones, which suggests cross-reactive memory joined.

A single record per CDR3 protein comes from TCRdb applying MiXCR to the 5' RACE reads. The repertoire includes 450,000 to 650,000 distinct CDR3 sequences, roughly 22% of them detected once, and under 15% sits in the top ten. The gene calls are TRBV11-2 and TRBJ1-2; 10 bases align to TRBD1. The clonotype comes from an adult woman who had mild COVID-19 (a few samples of this study predate the infection). Cell type and time point are not known. Source material: PBMCs or a T cell subset sorted from them (not recorded which). The CDR3 DNA follows: TGTGCCAGCAGCGCACACGGGACAGGGGATGGCTACACCTTC. This encodes CASSAHGTGDGYTF.